This T cell receptor (beta chain) emerged from a study of CD8 T cells in Susac syndrome. Random hexamers were used to reverse transcribe an amount of about 0.45 to 1 ug RNA. One entry per CDR3 protein, called by TCRdb with MiXCR from the immunoSEQ multiplex PCR reads. The repertoire holds 300,000 to 350,000 distinct CDR3 sequences, with around 92% as singletons. Sequencing targeted TCR beta in T cells from blood (CD8+ and CD4+). In germline, CDR1 is DFQATT, CDR2 SNEGSKA (reference sequence). CDR3 length: 13 amino acids. V gave up 1 base and J gave up 5 bases, with 9 bases separating them. The source of this sequence is a human donor with multiple sclerosis. The sequencing input was CD4+ T cells from PBMCs. The chain links TRBV20-1 to TRBJ2-1, with D perhaps matching TRBD1 or TRBD2 (5 bases each). This chain's CDR3 is CSARVGTHNEQFF. The CDR3, as DNA: TGCAGTGCTAGAGTCGGGACCCACAATGAGCAGTTCTTC.